The 28 T cell receptor beta chains in this list originate from one sample, sequenced in a study of sequential checkpoint blockade in melanoma. The assay was immunoSEQ multiplex PCR, and TCRdb's table has in-frame clones only and misses some. The table lists some 40,000 clones, around nine tenths of them singletons, with under 15% in the top ten. Treatment reported: randomized to nivolumab then ipilimumab (arm A) or the reverse (arm B). Source: CD8+ T cells sorted from blood (inferred from file names), taken from a patient given nivolumab and ipilimumab in sequence. The receptors stem from a human donor with melanoma.

The CDR3 loop reads CATPGQANTGELFF. CDR3 DNA: TGTGCCACCCCGGGACAGGCGAACACCGGGGAGCTGTTTTTT. The chain has TRBV2 and TRBJ2-2; 8 bases map to TRBD1. V lost 10 bases, J lost 0 bases, and 4 bases stayed unmatched. The length of the CDR3 is 14 residues. Germline CDR1 is SNHLY and CDR2 is FYNNEI.

Worth noting for this clone: Its ends do not fully match the called genes, so a read error is possible. The rearrangement joins TRBV27 to TRBJ2-2, with a possible D match to TRBD2 (5 bases). The germline V gene has CDR1 MNHEY and CDR2 SMNVEV (reference sequence). The length of the CDR3 is 12 residues. The CDR3 loop reads CASSFRTGELLF. The CDR3 DNA sequence: TGTGCCAGCAGTTTCCGGACTGGGGAGCTGCTTTTT.

This clone appeared a single time. This chain connects TRBV6-5 to TRBJ1-2, with no clear D. Deletions cut 2 bases from V and 8 bases from J, with 12 bases between. The CDR3 is made up of 13 amino acids. Germline-derived CDR1 and CDR2 are MNHEY and SVGAGI. The CDR3 region has the DNA TGTGCCAGCAGTTACGTAGCCCGAGGGGGCTACACCTTC. Translated: CASSYVARGGYTF.

The chain recombines TRBV28 with TRBJ2-1, with a tentative D call TRBD2 (5 bases). CDR1 MDHEN and CDR2 SYDVKM come from the germline V gene. CDR3 size: 16 residues. The V end lost 6 bases, the J end lost 0 bases, and 15 bases lay between the germline ends. The CDR3 DNA is TGTGCCAGCAGCCTAAACCGGGGTTTCTCCTACAATGAGCAGTTCTTC. This translates into CASSLNRGFSYNEQFF.

The chain couples TRBV28 to TRBJ2-3, with 11 bases that match TRBD2. The CDR3 contains 17 residues. J was trimmed by 1 base and V by 5 bases; bases with no gene match: 8. Germline V lookup: CDR1 MDHEN, CDR2 SYDVKM. CDR3 loop: CASSVGTSGYGTDTQYF. The DNA of the CDR3 is TGTGCCAGCAGTGTCGGGACTAGCGGCTATGGCACAGATACGCAGTATTTT.

The chain couples TRBV19 to TRBJ2-1; TRBD2 matches at 11 bases. The trim removed 7 bases at V and 9 bases at J, leaving 8 bases unmatched. Germline CDR1 reads LNHDA; CDR2 reads SQIVND (reference sequence). The length of the CDR3 is 14 residues. The CDR3 sequence is CASTPGGLAVEQFF. The CDR3 region has the DNA TGTGCCAGTACTCCGGGGGGACTAGCGGTTGAGCAGTTCTTC. The whole variable domain, remainder taken from reference TRBV19 and TRBJ2-1, is DGGITQSPKYLFRKEGQNVTLSCEQNLNHDAMYWYRQDPGQGLRLIYYSQIVNDFQKGDIAEGYSVSREKKESFPLTVTSAQKNPTAFYLCASTPGGLAVEQFFGPGTRLTVL.

This chain links TRBV28 with TRBJ2-7; D is ambiguous. The CDR3 contains 13 residues. The V gene lost 6 bases and the J gene lost 3 bases, with 12 bases spanning the gap. Germline values: CDR1 MDHEN, CDR2 SYDVKM. This CDR3 is CASSLLEDYEQYF. CDR3 nucleotide sequence: TGTGCCAGCAGCCTTCTAGAGGACTACGAGCAGTACTTC.

The chain carries TRBV13 and TRBJ1-6; 7 bases are shared with TRBD1. The CDR3 loop spans 19 amino acids. The ends lost 3 bases at V and 8 bases at J; junction bases unmatched: 19. In germline, CDR1 is PRHDT, CDR2 FYEKMQ (reference sequence). The CDR3 nucleotides are TGTGCCAGCAGCTTGACAACCGACAGGGCTAACCATTGGGATTCACCCCTCCACTTT. Protein product: CASSLTTDRANHWDSPLHF.

This chain joins TRBV5-1 and TRBJ1-1, with D perhaps matching TRBD1 (5 bases). The CDR3 is 16 residues long. Trimming took off 4 bases at V and 0 bases at J, with 16 bases between the two ends. Per germline, CDR1 SGHRS and CDR2 YFSETQ. The CDR3 here is CASSPVPQGMNTEAFF. The CDR3 DNA is TGCGCCAGCAGCCCGGTCCCGCAGGGAATGAACACTGAAGCTTTCTTT.

The chain recombines TRBV5-1 with TRBJ2-5; 9 bases agree with TRBD1. This CDR3 has 16 residues. CDR1 is SGHRS, CDR2 YFSETQ, per germline. After removal of 0 bases from V and 5 bases from J, the junction contained 8 bases not matched to a gene. Here the CDR3 DNA reads TGCGCCAGCAGCTTGGAACCGACAGGGGGGGGCGAGACCCAGTACTTC. It translates to CASSLEPTGGGETQYF.

This chain links TRBV28 with TRBJ1-4, with D maybe TRBD1 (5 bases). Germline CDR1 MDHEN, CDR2 SYDVKM. The CDR3 totals 14 residues. With 4 bases removed from V and 8 bases from J, the gap between germline ends came to 14 bases. The CDR3 DNA is TGTGCCAGCAGTTACCAGGGAAGCCTCGAAAAACTGTTTTTT. It encodes CASSYQGSLEKLFF.

CDR3 sequence reads: CASSPQTGTGYEQYF. Written as DNA, the CDR3 is TGTGCCAGCAGCCCCCAGACCGGGACAGGGTACGAGCAGTACTTC. V gene TRBV11-2 combines with J gene TRBJ2-7; 9 positions agree with TRBD1. Germline V CDR1 and CDR2: SGHAT, FQNNGV. The CDR3 covers 15 residues. Trimming cost V 5 bases and J 4 bases; bases outside gene matches: 9.

V and J are TRBV11-1 and TRBJ2-2, with TRBD2 identical over 8 bases. Per germline, CDR1 SGHAT and CDR2 FQDESV (reference sequence). CDR3 length: 15 amino acids. The trim removed 6 bases at V and 0 bases at J, leaving 3 bases unmatched. The CDR3: CASRGLAANTGELFF. The CDR3 coding sequence is TGTGCCAGCAGAGGACTAGCCGCGAACACCGGGGAGCTGTTTTTT.

The chain joins TRBV10-2 to TRBJ2-7; D might be TRBD2 (6 bases). The CDR3 runs to 14 residues. Trimming shortened V by 4 bases and J by 4 bases, and 14 bases separated the two germline ends. Germline-derived CDR1 and CDR2 are WSHSY and SAAADI. CDR3 sequence (DNA): TGCGCCAGCAGTGCGGCTAGCGTAATGTACGAGCAGTACTTC. Encoded protein: CASSAASVMYEQYF.

This clone came up once. In DNA, the CDR3 is TGTGCCAGCAGCGTAGAGGTGGGCTCTGGCTCCTACGAGCAGTACGTC. Translation: CASSVEVGSGSYEQYV. The gene calls are TRBV9 and TRBJ2-7; D ambiguous. The V gene's germline CDR1 is SGDLS and CDR2 YYNGEE. The CDR3 sequence is 16 residues long. V lost 0 bases to trimming and J lost 0 bases, with 13 bases between them.

The DNA of the CDR3 is TGTGCCAGCAGAGAGGTGCCCTACGAGCAGTACTTC. This codes for CASREVPYEQYF. V gene TRBV27 combines with J gene TRBJ2-7; D uncertain. This CDR3 is 12 amino acids long. Trimming pared 6 bases from V and 2 bases from J, leaving 8 bases between. In germline, CDR1 is MNHEY, CDR2 SMNVEV (reference sequence).

The chain employs TRBV27 and TRBJ2-1; D may be TRBD1 (5 bases). V was pared by 5 bases and J by 2 bases, with 13 bases between. Germline V lookup: CDR1 MNHEY, CDR2 SMNVEV (reference sequence). There are 15 residues in the CDR3. CDR3 in DNA: TGTGCCAGCAGTCGAAACAGGCCGGCCTACAATGAGCAGTTCTTC. Its protein is CASSRNRPAYNEQFF.

The chain uses TRBV7-9 and TRBJ2-2, with TRBD2 matching over 7 bases. V was pared by 7 bases and J by 6 bases, with 5 bases of the junction left unmatched. Looked up from germline, CDR1 is SEHNR and CDR2 is FQNEAQ (reference sequence). The CDR3 length is 13 residues. As DNA, the CDR3 is TGTGCCAGCACCTGGGGGGGTCCCGGGGAGCTGTTTTTT. This translates into CASTWGGPGELFF.

The V call is TRBV4-1, the J call TRBJ2-1; 10 bases are shared with TRBD2. J gave up 7 bases and V 4 bases, and 10 bases lay outside the gene matches. The CDR3 contains 16 residues. In germline, CDR1 is MGHRA, CDR2 YSYEKL. The CDR3 region has the DNA TGCGCCAGCAGCCCCTACCCTAGCGGGAGCAGGAATGAGCAGTTCTTC. The encoded protein is CASSPYPSGSRNEQFF.

This chain uses TRBV9 with TRBJ1-1; 10 bases fit TRBD1. The CDR3 runs 15 residues. Trimming at V came to 4 bases and at J to 5 bases, leaving 8 bases not matched to a gene. Germline V gene lookup returns CDR1 SGDLS and CDR2 YYNGEE. CDR3 nucleotides: TGTGCCAGCAGCCCTAGGGACAGGGGTTATACTGAAGCTTTCTTT. Encoded protein: CASSPRDRGYTEAFF.

CDR3 protein: CSVWDSSGANVLTF. CDR3 in DNA: TGCAGCGTTTGGGACAGCTCTGGGGCCAACGTCCTGACTTTC. The chain links TRBV29-1 to TRBJ2-6; TRBD1 agrees at 7 bases. Germline trimming cut 5 bases from V and 0 bases from J; bases unmatched to any gene: 1. The CDR3 is 14 residues long. Germline assignment: CDR1 SQVTM and CDR2 ANQGSEA.

V gene TRBV27 combines with J gene TRBJ1-1, with D perhaps matching TRBD1 (6 bases). V was cut by 6 bases and J by 3 bases, with 11 bases left in between. The CDR3 loop spans 13 amino acids. The V gene's germline CDR1 is MNHEY and CDR2 SMNVEV (reference sequence). CDR3 amino acids: CASSAGAYTEAFF. CDR3 DNA: TGTGCCAGCAGCGCGGGGGCCTACACTGAAGCTTTCTTT.

CDR3 coding DNA: TGCGCCAGCAGCTACCTAGCGGGAGGCGAGCAGTACGTC. Translated, it gives CASSYLAGGEQYV. The chain uses TRBV5-1 and TRBJ2-7, with 11 bases that match TRBD2. V lost 3 bases and J lost 6; bases outside the gene matches: 2. The CDR3 length is 13 residues. The V gene's germline CDR1 is SGHRS and CDR2 YFSETQ.

The genes are TRBV5-6 and TRBJ2-7; 11 bases align to TRBD2. CDR3 length: 14 residues. Germline values: CDR1 SGHDT, CDR2 YYEEEE. V dropped 3 bases and J dropped 3; count of bases not matched to a gene: 2. CDR3 nucleotides: TGTGCCAGCAGCTCGGGACTAGCGGTCTACGAGCAGTACTTC. Translating it yields CASSSGLAVYEQYF.

Only a few counts were recorded for this clone. CDR3 DNA sequence: TGTGCCAGCAGCCCCGGAGCAGTTCATGGCTACACCTTC. It is translated as CASSPGAVHGYTF. The chain combines TRBV5-4 with TRBJ1-2; D gene uncertain. The CDR3 length is 13 residues. The V gene's germline CDR1 is SGHNT and CDR2 YYREEE (reference sequence). V gave up 4 bases and J gave up 6 bases, with 13 bases separating them.

The J gene is TRBJ2-7, the V gene TRBV7-9, with D possibly matching TRBD2 (7 bases). Trimming stripped 6 bases from V and 4 bases from J, with 19 bases between. Germline V gives CDR1 SEHNR, CDR2 FQNEAQ (reference sequence). The CDR3 totals 15 residues. CDR3 loop: CASRPGGGSQYEQYF. DNA for the CDR3: TGTGCCAGCAGGCCGGGGGGCGGGAGTCAGTACGAGCAGTACTTC.

The chain is built from TRBV27 and TRBJ2-5; 11 bases line up with TRBD2. Germline V CDR1 and CDR2: MNHEY, SMNVEV (reference sequence). Germline trimming cut 1 base from V and 5 bases from J; bases unmatched to any gene: 6. The CDR3 extends over 16 amino acids. The CDR3: CASSLLAGGPSETQYF. The CDR3, as DNA: TGTGCCAGCAGTTTATTAGCGGGAGGGCCGTCGGAGACCCAGTACTTC.

This rearrangement joins TRBV5-4 to TRBJ1-1; unclear D gene. Germline V gene sequence: CDR1 SGHNT, CDR2 YYREEE (reference sequence). The CDR3 is made up of 12 amino acids. V was cut by 3 bases and J by 3 bases, with 6 bases left in between. CDR3 in amino acids: CASSYRDTEAFF. DNA of the CDR3: TGTGCCAGCAGCTACCGGGACACTGAAGCTTTCTTT.